The 27 T cell receptor beta chains below come from one sample, sequenced in a study of control samples from healthy donors and cancer patients. Clones were read by immunoSEQ multiplex PCR, and TCRdb kept only the in-frame ones, dropping some. Here the sample spans 100,000 to 150,000 clones, more than 75% being singletons. The material sequenced was blood. These receptors were taken from a man aged 18 to 35 in good health.

The chain couples TRBV10-3 to TRBJ1-2; weak D call: TRBD1 (5 bases). Trimming left V 8 bases short and J 4 bases short, with 17 bases between. There are 14 residues in the CDR3. Germline CDR1 ENHRY, CDR2 SYGVKD. CDR3 residues: CAIGTGQGGYGYTF. The CDR3 nucleotides are TGTGCCATCGGGACCGGGCAGGGAGGCTATGGCTACACCTTC.

This clone has more than one count but fewer than ten. The chain recombines TRBV10-3 with TRBJ2-7, with TRBD1 matching over 8 bases. CDR1 and CDR2 from the germline V gene are ENHRY and SYGVKD. The CDR3 is 15 residues long. Unmatched junction bases numbered 12, after V lost 0 bases and J lost 11 bases. Here the CDR3 reads CAISESKDRATWKYF. The CDR3 DNA reads TGTGCCATCAGTGAGTCGAAGGACAGGGCGACGTGGAAGTACTTC.

This rearrangement joins TRBV3-1 (or the pseudogene TRBV3-2) to TRBJ2-4, with 14 bases aligning to TRBD2. Germline V gene sequence: CDR1 LGHDT, CDR2 YNNKEL (reference sequence). The CDR3 consists of 18 residues. V was pared by 4 bases and J by 0 bases, with 5 bases of the junction left unmatched. The CDR3 DNA follows: TGTGCCAGCAGCCTAGGGACTAGCGGGGGTTTAGCCAAAAACATTCAGTACTTC. This encodes CASSLGTSGGLAKNIQYF.

The rearrangement links TRBV6-5 to TRBJ1-1, with 12 nucleotides matching TRBD1. Germline loops: CDR1 MNHEY, CDR2 SVGAGI. Losses at the gene ends were 6 bases for V and 4 bases for J; bases not matched to a gene: 3. The CDR3 is 14 residues long. The CDR3 region has the DNA TGTGCCAGCAGGGGACAGGGGGCGTTCACTGAAGCTTTCTTT. This codes for CASRGQGAFTEAFF.

The genes are TRBV5-6 and TRBJ1-1; D call uncertain. The CDR3 is made up of 14 amino acids. The V gene's germline CDR1 is SGHDT and CDR2 YYEEEE. Trimming removed 4 bases at V and 3 bases at J, with 13 bases between. CDR3 region: CASSGSGAYTEAFF. Written as DNA, the CDR3 is TGTGCCAGCAGCGGGTCGGGTGCCTACACTGAAGCTTTCTTT.

This chain links TRBV6-6 with TRBJ1-2, with a tentative D call TRBD1 (6 bases). The CDR3 spans 14 residues. Germline V CDR1 and CDR2: MNHNY, SVGAGI (reference sequence). Trimming left V 7 bases short and J 4 bases short, with 16 bases between. The CDR3 bases are TGTGCCAGCACCGAGGGGGGCTTCTCCTATGGCTACACCTTC. Translation: CASTEGGFSYGYTF.

The J gene is TRBJ2-7, the V gene TRBV30; no clear D. The CDR3 consists of 13 residues. The germline V gene has CDR1 GTSNPN and CDR2 SVGIG (reference sequence). V dropped 3 bases and J dropped 2 bases, with 11 bases sitting between them. CDR3 in DNA: TGTGCCTGGAGCCCTCGAAGGGCCTACGAGCAGTACTTC. Its translation: CAWSPRRAYEQYF.

This rearrangement joins TRBV4-1 to TRBJ2-1; no reliable D call. The germline V and J ends were trimmed by 10 bases and 6 bases, with 16 bases remaining between them. The germline gives CDR1 MGHRA, CDR2 YSYEKL. CDR3 size: 13 residues. In nucleotides, the CDR3 is TGCGCCACTCTAGGCGGCAGGACCAATGAGCAGTTCTTC. Translated: CATLGGRTNEQFF.

The chain recombines TRBV4-3 with TRBJ1-2; TRBD1 matches 7 bases. With V trimmed by 1 base and J by 4 bases, 6 bases remained unmatched. Looked up from germline, CDR1 is LGHNA and CDR2 is YSLEER. The CDR3 extends over 15 amino acids. This CDR3 is CASSQVTGLSYGYTF. The CDR3 coding sequence is TGCGCCAGCAGCCAAGTGACAGGGCTGAGCTATGGCTACACCTTC.

This chain uses TRBV5-1 with TRBJ2-7, with D maybe TRBD1 (5 bases). Per the germline V gene, CDR1 is SGHRS and CDR2 is YFSETQ. CDR3 length equals 15 residues. Trimming stripped 1 base from V and 2 bases from J, with 13 bases between. The CDR3 nucleotides read TGCGCCAGCAGCTTGTCAGCAGGGCCGACCTACGAGCAGTACTTC. Amino acid sequence: CASSLSAGPTYEQYF.

The chain uses TRBV14 and TRBJ2-7; 9 positions match TRBD1. V lost 2 bases to trimming and J lost 3 bases; unmatched junction nucleotides: 20. This CDR3 has 20 amino acids. CDR1 is SGHDN and CDR2 is FVKESK in the germline V gene. Here the CDR3 DNA reads TGTGCCAGCAGCCAACATCCGACAGGGGGTGTGAGTTTGGTTCTCTACGAGCAGTACTTC. Protein: CASSQHPTGGVSLVLYEQYF.

This clone was observed a few times. The rearrangement joins TRBV3-1 (or the pseudogene TRBV3-2) to TRBJ1-6, with D unclear. Trimming cost V 0 bases and J 7 bases, with 7 bases left between them. The CDR3 runs to 14 residues. Germline CDR1 and CDR2: LGHDT and YNNKEL (reference sequence). The CDR3 region is CASSQDGQNSPLHF. CDR3 nucleotide sequence: TGTGCCAGCAGCCAAGACGGCCAAAATTCACCCCTCCACTTT.

The rearrangement uses TRBV25-1 and TRBJ2-7; the D gene is possibly TRBD2 (10 bases). CDR1 and CDR2 from the germline V gene are MGHDK and SYGVNS. Trimming pared 7 bases from V and 3 bases from J, leaving 28 bases between. This CDR3 is 18 amino acids long. The CDR3 DNA follows: TGTGCCAGCAACCAAGGACAGGGGTGGGCTAGCGGGAGCTACGAGCAGTACTTC. Its translation is CASNQGQGWASGSYEQYF.

The chain links TRBV30 to TRBJ1-2; TRBD1 agrees at 8 bases. Germline V gene lookup returns CDR1 GTSNPN and CDR2 SVGIG (reference sequence). The CDR3 extends over 13 amino acids. Losses at the gene ends were 3 bases for V and 5 bases for J; bases not matched to a gene: 5. The CDR3 nucleotides are TGTGCCTGGAGGGGAACAGGGGGGTATGGCTACACCTTC. This codes for CAWRGTGGYGYTF.

J is TRBJ2-7 and V is TRBV27; perhaps TRBD1 as D (7 bases). The CDR3 is 15 residues long. The germline V gene encodes CDR1 MNHEY and CDR2 SMNVEV (reference sequence). V lost 6 bases, J lost 0 bases, and 15 bases lay in between. CDR3 in DNA: TGTGCCAGCAGGGCGGGACAGCTTTTCTCCTACGAGCAGTACTTC. It encodes CASRAGQLFSYEQYF.

The chain's CDR3 is CASSQQGNTIYF. CDR3 in DNA: TGTGCCAGCAGCCAACAAGGAAACACCATATATTTT. The J gene is TRBJ1-3, the V gene TRBV3-1 (or the pseudogene TRBV3-2); the D is unclear. This CDR3 has 12 amino acids. Trimming shortened V by 2 bases and J by 4 bases, and 3 bases separated the two germline ends. Germline V gene sequence: CDR1 LGHDT, CDR2 YNNKEL (reference sequence).

The chain carries TRBV5-1 and TRBJ2-1; TRBD2 agrees at 9 bases. CDR3 size: 14 residues. Germline V gives CDR1 SGHRS, CDR2 YFSETQ. V lost 5 bases, J lost 9 bases, and 9 bases stayed unmatched. CDR3 region: CASSSGRVVGEQFF. As DNA, the CDR3 is TGCGCCAGCAGTAGCGGGAGAGTGGTTGGTGAGCAGTTCTTC. Together with reference TRBV5-1 and TRBJ2-1, the CDR3 gives the full variable domain: KAGVTQTPRYLIKTRGQQVTLSCSPISGHRSVSWYQQTPGQGLQFLFEYFSETQRNKGNFPGRFSGRQFSNSRSEMNVSTLELGDSALYLCASSSGRVVGEQFFGPGTRLTVL.

The chain carries TRBV2 and TRBJ2-7; either TRBD1 or TRBD2 may supply D (5 bases each). V was cut by 7 bases and J by 0 bases, with 13 bases left in between. Germline CDR1 reads SNHLY; CDR2 reads FYNNEI. This CDR3 has 14 amino acids. CDR3: CASKREGSSYEQYF. The CDR3 nucleotides read TGTGCCAGCAAGAGAGAGGGGAGCTCCTACGAGCAGTACTTC. Full variable domain (remainder filled in from reference TRBV2 and TRBJ2-7): EPEVTQTPSHQVTQMGQEVILRCVPISNHLYFYWYRQILGQKVEFLVSFYNNEISEKSEIFDDQFSVERPDGSNFTLKIRSTKLEDSAMYFCASKREGSSYEQYFGPGTRLTVT.

The rearrangement links TRBV19 to TRBJ2-5; tentatively, D is TRBD2 (5 bases). Germline lookup yields CDR1 LNHDA and CDR2 SQIVND (reference sequence). V dropped 1 base and J dropped 2 bases, with 11 bases sitting between them. This CDR3 has 15 residues. CDR3 DNA sequence: TGTGCCAGTAGTATAGTCTGGCGGAGGCAAGAGACCCAGTACTTC. As protein: CASSIVWRRQETQYF.

The chain joins TRBV6-2 or TRBV6-3 to TRBJ1-2; D is perhaps TRBD1 (5 bases). Germline V gene sequence: CDR1 MNHEY, CDR2 SVGEGT. Trimming took off 3 bases at V and 7 bases at J, with 9 bases between the two ends. The CDR3 loop spans 12 amino acids. The CDR3 region is CASSYGGSGYTF. CDR3 coding DNA: TGTGCCAGCAGTTATGGGGGATCTGGCTACACCTTC.

The DNA of the CDR3 is TGTGCCAGCGAACTGCTAGCGGGGCGATCCTACGAGCAGTACTTC. It is translated as CASELLAGRSYEQYF. The V and J genes are TRBV7-8 and TRBJ2-7; TRBD2 matches at 9 bases. CDR3 length equals 15 residues. Germline loops: CDR1 SGHVS, CDR2 FQNEAQ. The V segment lost 8 bases and the J segment 1 base; nucleotides outside the gene matches: 9. The variable domain in full, completed from reference TRBV7-8 and TRBJ2-7, reads GAGVSQSPRYKVAKRGQDVALRCDPISGHVSLFWYQQALGQGPEFLTYFQNEAQLDKSGLPSDRFFAERPEGSVSTLKIQRTQQEDSAVYLCASELLAGRSYEQYFGPGTRLTVT.

This sequence joins TRBV7-3 and TRBJ1-2, with 8 bases aligning to TRBD1. Per the germline V gene, CDR1 is SGHTA and CDR2 is FQGTGA. The CDR3 is 13 residues long. The V segment lost 5 bases and the J segment 3 bases; nucleotides outside the gene matches: 2. The CDR3 coding sequence is TGTGCCAGCAGCCCGACAGGGGACTATGGCTACACCTTC. This codes for CASSPTGDYGYTF.

V and J are TRBV27 and TRBJ2-1; 7 nucleotides align to TRBD2. V was clipped by 6 bases and J by 10 bases; unmatched bases: 18. The CDR3 has 16 amino acids. Per germline, CDR1 MNHEY and CDR2 SMNVEV (reference sequence). The CDR3 loop is CASSRLRDYGSWEQFF. CDR3 nucleotides: TGTGCCAGCAGCCGACTCCGGGACTACGGTAGTTGGGAGCAGTTCTTC.

The V and J genes are TRBV6-5 and TRBJ2-7; 11 bases agree with TRBD2. This CDR3 has 16 residues. The germline CDR1 and CDR2 sequences are MNHEY and SVGAGI. Trimming at V came to 4 bases and at J to 4 bases, leaving 9 bases not matched to a gene. The CDR3 nucleotides are TGTGCCAGCAGTTCTCCTACTAGCGGGAGTAGATACGAGCAGTACTTC. Its protein is CASSSPTSGSRYEQYF.

In nucleotides, the CDR3 is TGTGCCAGCAGTGACACGACAGGGTTGCGCTCACCCCTCCACTTT. Protein product: CASSDTTGLRSPLHF. The chain employs TRBV2 and TRBJ1-6, with 7 bases aligning to TRBD1. The CDR3 covers 15 residues. Trimming cost V 3 bases and J 10 bases; bases outside gene matches: 9. Looked up from germline, CDR1 is SNHLY and CDR2 is FYNNEI.

This chain joins TRBV9 and TRBJ2-7; the match to TRBD2 covers 10 bases. The ends lost 0 bases at V and 6 bases at J; junction bases unmatched: 12. The germline gives CDR1 SGDLS, CDR2 YYNGEE. There are 17 residues in the CDR3. In DNA, the CDR3 is TGTGCCAGCAGCGTAGATCATCTAGCGGGAGTAATTACCGAGCAGTACTTC. It encodes CASSVDHLAGVITEQYF.

J is TRBJ2-3 and V is TRBV7-3, with 9 bases identical to TRBD2. The CDR3 extends over 15 amino acids. The V segment lost 4 bases and the J segment 1 base; nucleotides outside the gene matches: 3. From germline, CDR1 is SGHTA and CDR2 FQGTGA. The CDR3 reads CASSSWTSGTDTQYF. As DNA, the CDR3 is TGTGCCAGCAGCTCCTGGACTAGCGGCACAGATACGCAGTATTTT.